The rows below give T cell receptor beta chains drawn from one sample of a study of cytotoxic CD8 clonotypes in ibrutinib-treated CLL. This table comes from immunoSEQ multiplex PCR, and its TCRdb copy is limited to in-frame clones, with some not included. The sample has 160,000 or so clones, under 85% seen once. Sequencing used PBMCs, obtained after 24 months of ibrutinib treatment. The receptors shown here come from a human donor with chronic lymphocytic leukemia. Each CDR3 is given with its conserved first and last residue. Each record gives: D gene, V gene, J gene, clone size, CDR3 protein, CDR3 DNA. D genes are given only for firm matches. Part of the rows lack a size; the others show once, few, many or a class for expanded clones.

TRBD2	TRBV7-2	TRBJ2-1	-	CASTGLAGGLSSYNEQFF	TGTGCCAGCACGGGACTAGCGGGGGGCCTGAGCTCCTACAATGAGCAGTTCTTC
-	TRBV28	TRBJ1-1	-	CASSPTWGHTEAFF	TGTGCCAGCAGCCCCACATGGGGGCACACTGAAGCTTTCTTT
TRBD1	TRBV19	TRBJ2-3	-	CASSSRQGFTQYF	TGTGCCAGTAGTAGCCGACAGGGTTTTACGCAGTATTTT
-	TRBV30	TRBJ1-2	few	CAVIGLGYGYTF	TGTGCCGTGATAGGGCTGGGCTATGGCTACACCTTC
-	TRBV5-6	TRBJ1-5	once	CASSFGGKGNQPQHF	TGTGCCAGCAGTTTCGGGGGGAAGGGCAATCAGCCCCAGCATTTT
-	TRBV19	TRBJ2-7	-	CASSYPAGSSYEQYF	TGTGCCAGTAGTTACCCGGCAGGGAGCTCCTACGAGCAGTACTTC
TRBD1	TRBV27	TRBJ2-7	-	CASSPWTGENEQYF	TGTGCCAGCAGTCCCTGGACAGGGGAAAACGAGCAGTACTTC
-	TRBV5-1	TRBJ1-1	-	CASSFNSNRNTEAFF	TGCGCCAGCAGCTTTAACAGTAACCGGAACACTGAAGCTTTCTTT
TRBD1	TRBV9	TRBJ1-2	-	CASSVGAGTGGLGYTF	TGTGCCAGCAGCGTAGGGGCCGGGACAGGGGGTTTAGGCTACACCTTC
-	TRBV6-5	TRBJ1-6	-	CASGAAGRRLLHF	TGTGCCAGCGGGGCAGCGGGTAGAAGGCTCCTCCACTTT
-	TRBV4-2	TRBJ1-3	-	CASSSRGTTDLNTIYF	TGTGCCAGCAGCTCCCGGGGAACGACGGACCTAAACACCATATATTTT
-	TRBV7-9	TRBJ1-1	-	CASSLGGQTKAFF	TGTGCCAGCAGCTTAGGGGGACAAACGAAAGCTTTCTTT
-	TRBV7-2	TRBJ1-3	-	CASSPTVLGPGNTIYF	TGTGCCAGCAGCCCCACGGTACTGGGGCCTGGAAACACCATATATTTT
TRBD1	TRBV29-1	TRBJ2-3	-	CGVLDPGQDTDTQYF	TGCGGCGTTTTGGACCCGGGACAGGACACAGATACGCAGTATTTT
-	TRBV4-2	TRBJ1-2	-	CASSQEPGLLFNYGYTF	TGTGCCAGCAGCCAAGAACCCGGCCTCCTCTTCAACTATGGCTACACCTTC
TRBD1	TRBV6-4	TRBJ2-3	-	CASSWTGGSDTQYF	TGTGCCAGCAGTTGGACAGGGGGTTCAGATACGCAGTATTTT
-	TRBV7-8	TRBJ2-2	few	CASSLASQGKTGELFF	TGTGCCAGCAGCTTAGCGTCTCAGGGAAAGACCGGGGAGCTGTTTTTT
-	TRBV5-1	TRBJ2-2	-	CACQLGHTGPTGELFF	TGCGCCTGCCAGCTTGGGCATACAGGACCCACCGGGGAGCTGTTTTTT
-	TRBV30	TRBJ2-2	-	CAWSVMPTTGELFF	TGTGCCTGGAGTGTAATGCCGACCACCGGGGAGCTGTTTTTT
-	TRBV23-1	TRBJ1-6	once	CARGEEKISYNSPLHF	TGCGCCAGGGGCGAGGAGAAAATCTCCTATAATTCACCCCTCCACTTT
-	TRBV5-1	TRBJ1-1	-	CASSLADTEAFF	TGCGCCAGCAGCTTGGCGGACACTGAAGCTTTCTTT
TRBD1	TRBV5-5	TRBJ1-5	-	CASSASGGFNQPQHF	TGTGCCAGCAGCGCCTCAGGGGGATTCAATCAGCCCCAGCATTTT
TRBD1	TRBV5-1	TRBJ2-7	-	CASSLGGTGDSYEQYF	TGCGCCAGCAGCTTGGGCGGGACAGGGGATTCCTACGAGCAGTACTTC
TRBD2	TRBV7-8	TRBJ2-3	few	CASSIRLADHIGDTQYF	TGTGCCAGCAGCATCCGACTAGCGGATCATATAGGGGATACGCAGTATTTT
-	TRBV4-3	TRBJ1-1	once	CASSQAIDTEAFF	TGCGCCAGCAGCCAAGCGATCGACACTGAAGCTTTCTTT